The sequence of this T cell receptor beta chain was determined in a study of T-cell memory formation after mild COVID-19. TCRdb used MiXCR to reprocess the 5' RACE reads, holding one entry per CDR3 protein. The table lists approximately 340,000 distinct CDR3 sequences, over 10% of them singletons, with 20% to 25% in the top ten. V trimming: 9 bases; J trimming: 5 bases; junction bases outside the gene matches: 9. Germline V gene sequence: CDR1 LNHDA, CDR2 SQIVND (reference sequence). The CDR3 has 13 amino acids. This TCR came from a man aged 18 to 29 who had mild COVID-19 (a few samples of this study predate the infection). Cell type and time point are not known. The V gene is TRBV19, the J gene TRBJ2-5, with 7 nucleotides matching TRBD2. The source material was PBMCs or a T cell subset sorted from them (not recorded which). The CDR3 sequence is CASLAGEGETQYF. The CDR3 DNA reads as TGTGCCAGCCTCGCGGGAGAGGGGGAGACCCAGTACTTC. Together with reference TRBV19 and TRBJ2-5, the CDR3 gives the full variable domain: DGGITQSPKYLFRKEGQNVTLSCEQNLNHDAMYWYRQDPGQGLRLIYYSQIVNDFQKGDIAEGYSVSREKKESFPLTVTSAQKNPTAFYLCASLAGEGETQYFGPGTRLLVL.